This is a list of T cell receptor beta chains from one sample in a study of siplizumab effects on memory and regulatory T cells. Repertoires were generated with immunoSEQ multiplex PCR, while TCRdb's copy carries only in-frame clones and drops some. The data show tens of thousands of clones, with roughly 97% seen just once and around 0.6% held by the top ten. Material for sequencing was naive CD4+ T cells sorted from blood. All receptors come from a human donor in good health. Both conserved end residues are part of each CDR3. Fields, in order: D gene, J gene, CDR3 length, V gene, clone size, CDR3 DNA, CDR3 protein. A D gene is named only where the DNA matches it firmly. Clone size is not always given. Where it is, it says once, few, many or a class for expanded clones.

NA	TRBJ2-3	15	TRBV18	NA	TGTGCCAGCTCCCCGAATGGGGTAAGCACAGATACGCAGTATTTT	CASSPNGVSTDTQYF
NA	TRBJ2-2	14	TRBV9	NA	TGTGCCAGCAGCGGTGGTGTGGGGACCGGGGAGCTGTTTTTT	CASSGGVGTGELFF
TRBD1	TRBJ1-5	14	TRBV28	NA	TGTGCCAGCAGTTTAGGCAGGGGGAATCAGCCCCAGCATTTT	CASSLGRGNQPQHF
NA	TRBJ2-7	13	TRBV7-9	NA	TGTGCCAGCAGCTTAGTACTAGCCTACGAGCAGTACTTC	CASSLVLAYEQYF
NA	TRBJ1-2	15	TRBV5-6	NA	TGTGCCAGCAGCTTGGTCGATACAGGGCACTATGGCTACACCTTC	CASSLVDTGHYGYTF
NA	TRBJ1-3	14	TRBV19	NA	TGTGCCAGTAGTGAAGCAGACTCTGGAAACACCATATATTTT	CASSEADSGNTIYF
NA	TRBJ2-2	17	TRBV30	once	TGTGCCTGGAGTTACCCTCTACCGGGACCGAGAATCGGGGAGCTGTTTTTT	CAWSYPLPGPRIGELFF
TRBD2	TRBJ2-5	16	TRBV7-6	NA	TGTGCCAGCAGCTTAATGCTAGCGGGTCAACAAGAGACCCAGTACTTC	CASSLMLAGQQETQYF
NA	TRBJ2-1	14	TRBV7-3	NA	TGTGCCAGCAGCTCGACTAGTTCCTACAATGAGCAGTTCTTC	CASSSTSSYNEQFF
NA	TRBJ1-1	13	TRBV6-1	NA	TGTGCCAGCACCCTGTTTATGAACACTGAAGCTTTCTTT	CASTLFMNTEAFF
TRBD1	TRBJ2-1	14	TRBV19	NA	TGTGCCAGTAGTGGACAGGGGTACTACAATGAGCAGTTCTTC	CASSGQGYYNEQFF
NA	TRBJ2-7	12	TRBV7-8	once	TGTGCCAGCAGCTTAAGTTTATACGAGCAGTACTTC	CASSLSLYEQYF
NA	TRBJ1-6	15	TRBV5-8	once	TGTGCCAGCACCCCGACAGACCATTATAATTCACCCCTCCACTTT	CASTPTDHYNSPLHF
NA	TRBJ2-7	15	TRBV5-5	NA	TGTGCCAGCAGCTTGTCGCCAGGGAGACAATACGAGCAGTACTTC	CASSLSPGRQYEQYF
TRBD2	TRBJ2-5	15	TRBV7-3	NA	TGTGCCAGCAGCTTAACTGCGGGGGGCCAAGAGACCCAGTACTTC	CASSLTAGGQETQYF
NA	TRBJ2-1	14	TRBV6-1	NA	TGTGCCAGTTTCCGGACTACTAGGAACAATGAGCAGTTCTTC	CASFRTTRNNEQFF
NA	TRBJ2-3	15	TRBV19	NA	TGTGCCAGTAGTATTGGTTTCTGGGAGGAAGATACGCAGTATTTT	CASSIGFWEEDTQYF
NA	TRBJ2-1	14	TRBV30	NA	TGTGCCTGGAGTGGAGCGTACTCCTACAATGAGCAGTTCTTC	CAWSGAYSYNEQFF
NA	TRBJ2-5	13	TRBV25-1	few	TGTGCCAGCAGTGTCTCGGGACAAGAGACCCAGTACTTC	CASSVSGQETQYF
NA	TRBJ2-7	14	TRBV11-3	NA	TGTGCCAGCAGCAAGGACAGAAGTACCTACGAGCAGTACTTC	CASSKDRSTYEQYF
TRBD2	TRBJ2-1	16	TRBV7-9	NA	TGTGCCAGCAGCCAATCCGGGACTAGCGGGAGAAATGAGCAGTTCTTC	CASSQSGTSGRNEQFF
TRBD2	TRBJ2-1	15	TRBV5-4	NA	TGTGCCAGCAGCTTGGGACTAGCGGAATACAATGAGCAGTTCTTC	CASSLGLAEYNEQFF
TRBD1	TRBJ2-7	14	TRBV6-5	NA	TGTGCCAGCAGTACGGGACAGGGTCTCTACGAGCAGTACTTC	CASSTGQGLYEQYF
NA	TRBJ1-1	11	TRBV2	NA	TGTGCCAGCGGCGGGAACACTGAAGCTTTCTTT	CASGGNTEAFF
TRBD1	TRBJ2-7	13	TRBV28	NA	TGTGCCAGCAGTTTGGGGACAGACTACGAGCAGTACTTC	CASSLGTDYEQYF
TRBD1	TRBJ2-4	16	TRBV7-9	NA	TGTGCCAGCAGCTTAGGACAGGGGGTGGCCAAAAACATTCAGTACTTC	CASSLGQGVAKNIQYF
TRBD1	TRBJ1-1	12	TRBV29-1	NA	TGCAGCGTTGACAGGGGGCGGACTGAAGCTTTCTTT	CSVDRGRTEAFF